This entry lists 4 T cell receptor beta chains sequenced from one sample in a study of T cells in Graves' hyperthyroidism and ophthalmopathy. Amplified TCR beta CDR3 regions came from RNA transcripts. The HTBI set primed first-round TCR CDR3 RT-PCR. TCRdb ran MiXCR on the multiplex PCR reads and lists one entry per CDR3 protein. Altogether a few hundred thousand distinct CDR3 sequences are present, over 12% being singletons, with the ten largest covering 30%. Sequencing was performed on blood. The receptors originated from a woman in her 50s with Graves' hyperthyroidism that later progressed to Graves' ophthalmopathy.

This clonotype was counted ten times or more. This chain uses TRBV27 with TRBJ2-1; 10 bases are a match to TRBD2. V lost 2 bases to trimming and J lost 3 bases; unmatched junction nucleotides: 13. CDR3 length: 19 amino acids. In germline, CDR1 is MNHEY, CDR2 SMNVEV (reference sequence). CDR3 sequence: CASSLGTSGVRNYYNEQFF. For the CDR3, the DNA is TGTGCCAGCAGTTTAGGCACTAGCGGGGTCCGGAATTACTACAATGAGCAGTTCTTC.

This clonotype was counted many times. The chain is built from TRBV6-8 and TRBJ1-1; D is undetermined. The V gene lost 6 bases and the J gene lost 4 bases, with 21 bases spanning the gap. The germline gives CDR1 MNHGY, CDR2 SAAAGT. CDR3 length: 16 residues. CDR3 protein: CASSADGPPLGTEAFF. CDR3 nucleotides: TGTGCCAGCAGCGCTGATGGTCCCCCCTTGGGCACTGAAGCTTTCTTT.

The sample holds many counts of this clonotype. The rearrangement uses TRBV16 and TRBJ1-1; D is unclear. V lost 4 bases, J lost 0 bases, and 6 bases lay in between. The CDR3 totals 13 residues. The germline gives CDR1 KGHSY, CDR2 FQNENV. Here the CDR3 DNA reads TGTGCCAGCAGCCCCTCCATGAACACTGAAGCTTTCTTT. This codes for CASSPSMNTEAFF.

Ten or more counts support this clonotype. CDR3 sequence: CASSSRPDTQYF. In DNA, the CDR3 is TGTGCCAGCAGCTCCCGGCCAGATACGCAGTATTTT. This sequence joins TRBV11-2 and TRBJ2-3; D is unclear. The germline V gene encodes CDR1 SGHAT and CDR2 FQNNGV. Trimming stripped 4 bases from V and 4 bases from J, with 6 bases between. CDR3 length: 12 amino acids.